This passage covers 26 T cell receptor beta chains from one sample sequenced in a study of T cell repertoires in cytomegalovirus infection (dated by TCRdb to about 2019). Sequencing was performed on an Illumina HiSeq 1500. The public sequencing data were trimmed at Q25 with fastp and processed into clonotypes with MiXCR by TCRdb, which kept only in-frame beta chains. Rows with a matching CDR3 protein are joined into one entry that keeps the most common DNA and genes. The sample yields 490,000 or so distinct CDR3 sequences; approximately 10% were counted once. The top ten clonotypes cover 10% of the sample. Sample: PBMCs. The receptors originated from a human donor in good health (CMV status not recorded). Some clones in this sample may be carry-over from other donors' samples.

This clonotype has at least ten counts. The chain joins TRBV6-5 to TRBJ2-2, with D perhaps TRBD1 or TRBD2 (5 bases each). Germline lookup yields CDR1 MNHEY and CDR2 SVGAGI. CDR3 size: 15 residues. The V end lost 4 bases, the J end lost 5 bases, and 14 bases lay between the germline ends. The CDR3 bases are TGTGCCAGCAGTTGGGACCTTGCTGGAACCGGGGAGCTGTTTTTT. Translated, it gives CASSWDLAGTGELFF.

This clonotype was picked up a small number of times. The gene calls are TRBV5-1 and TRBJ2-3; 8 nucleotides align to TRBD1. The CDR3 is 16 amino acids. CDR1 SGHRS and CDR2 YFSETQ come from the germline V gene. Trimming cost V 3 bases and J 4 bases; bases outside gene matches: 10. Here the CDR3 DNA reads TGCGCCAGCAGCTCGATACCGGGACAGGTGGCAGATACGCAGTATTTT. Protein: CASSSIPGQVADTQYF.

This clonotype was counted at least ten times. The chain uses TRBV19 and TRBJ2-7; no definite D call. The length of the CDR3 is 12 residues. The V end lost 5 bases, the J end lost 1 base, and 6 bases lay between the germline ends. CDR1 and CDR2 (germline): LNHDA, SQIVND (reference sequence). CDR3 nucleotides: TGTGCCAGTAGTGGCTGGTCCTACGAGCAGTACTTC. Encoded protein: CASSGWSYEQYF.

Many counts were recorded for this clonotype. The genes are TRBV11-2 and TRBJ2-3; D is unresolved. The CDR3 contains 13 residues. V dropped 2 bases and J dropped 6 bases, with 9 bases sitting between them. The V gene's germline CDR1 is SGHAT and CDR2 FQNNGV. CDR3 in amino acids: CASSLSQMDTQYF. The CDR3 coding sequence is TGTGCCAGCAGCTTAAGCCAGATGGATACGCAGTATTTT.

The chain combines TRBV3-1 with TRBJ1-1; no clear D. The CDR3 loop spans 12 amino acids. V was shortened by 0 bases and J by 10 bases, with 9 bases between the two germline ends. The germline gives CDR1 LGHDT, CDR2 YNNKEL (reference sequence). The CDR3 DNA is TGTGCCAGCAGCCAAGACAGGCCCCGAGCTTTCTTT. Amino acid sequence: CASSQDRPRAFF.

The genes are TRBV3-1 and TRBJ1-1, with 7 bases fitting TRBD1. With 3 bases clipped from V and 10 bases from J, the junction kept 5 bases outside the gene matches. The CDR3 runs 12 residues. CDR1 is LGHDT, CDR2 YNNKEL, per germline (reference sequence). This CDR3 is CASSQTGTAAFF. For the CDR3, the DNA is TGTGCCAGCAGCCAGACCGGGACAGCAGCTTTCTTT.

This clonotype was observed many times. J is TRBJ1-2 and V is TRBV7-2; D ambiguous. The CDR3 loop spans 12 amino acids. The V and J ends lost 2 bases and 8 bases respectively, with 9 bases between them. CDR1 SGHTA and CDR2 FQGNSA come from the germline V gene. The CDR3 loop is CASSLQVVGYTF. Here the CDR3 DNA reads TGTGCCAGCAGCTTACAGGTGGTGGGCTACACCTTC. Looking up the rest from reference TRBV7-2 and TRBJ1-2 gives the full variable domain: GAGVSQSPSNKVTEKGKDVELRCDPISGHTALYWYRQSLGQGLEFLIYFQGNSAPDKSGLPSDRFSAERTGGSVSTLTIQRTQQEDSAVYLCASSLQVVGYTFGSGTRLTVV.

The V and J genes are TRBV12-3 or TRBV12-4 and TRBJ1-5; D is uncertain. This CDR3 spans 15 amino acids. V lost 7 bases and J lost 4, with 17 bases in between. The CDR3 nucleotides are TGTGCCAGCACCTTGTGGGCAGGAGATAATCAGCCCCAGCATTTT. Its protein product is CASTLWAGDNQPQHF.

This clonotype was found many times. The chain uses TRBV30 and TRBJ2-2; no definite D call. V shed 0 bases and J shed 1 base, with 6 bases lying between them. The CDR3 spans 14 residues. Germline lookup yields CDR1 GTSNPN and CDR2 SVGIG (reference sequence). The DNA for the CDR3 is TGTGCCTGGAGTGTGATGGAGAACACCGGGGAGCTGTTTTTT. Encoded protein: CAWSVMENTGELFF.

At least ten counts were recorded for this clonotype. The chain recombines TRBV6-5 with TRBJ1-1, with D hard to call. Germline lookup yields CDR1 MNHEY and CDR2 SVGAGI. Trimming took off 5 bases at V and 7 bases at J, with 8 bases between the two ends. This CDR3 is built from 11 residues. Written as DNA, the CDR3 is TGTGCCAGCAGTGATACAGATGAAGCTTTCTTT. It codes for CASSDTDEAFF.

At least ten counts were recorded for this clonotype. CDR3 sequence (DNA): TGTGCCAGCAGTTTCCTGGACGGCTACAATGAGCAGTTCTTC. It translates to CASSFLDGYNEQFF. The V call is TRBV12-3 or TRBV12-4, the J call TRBJ2-1; D is unclear. The CDR3 sequence is 14 residues long. The ends were cut back, 3 bases at V and 3 bases at J, with 9 bases in the middle.

The sample holds a few counts of this clonotype. The genes are TRBV18 and TRBJ1-5; D is ambiguous. The CDR3 runs to 13 residues. V was trimmed by 3 bases and J by 5 bases, leaving 8 bases between them. Germline V lookup: CDR1 KGHSH, CDR2 LQKENI. CDR3: CASSPRWDQPQHF. The CDR3 DNA sequence: TGTGCCAGCTCACCGCGCTGGGATCAGCCCCAGCATTTT.

This clonotype was found many times. V is TRBV7-9 and J is TRBJ1-4; no firm D call. CDR3 length: 12 amino acids. Trimming took 11 bases from V and 7 from J, leaving 14 bases between them. From germline, CDR1 is SEHNR and CDR2 FQNEAQ (reference sequence). The CDR3 loop is CAGRPDGEKLFF. The DNA for the CDR3 is TGTGCCGGCCGCCCAGACGGTGAAAAACTGTTTTTT.

Many counts were recorded for this clonotype. CDR3 region: CASSETKGSGGLQETQYF. The CDR3 DNA sequence: TGTGCCAGCAGTGAGACAAAGGGGAGCGGGGGGCTACAAGAGACCCAGTACTTC. The V and J genes are TRBV6-1 and TRBJ2-5; 9 bases match TRBD2. CDR3 length equals 18 residues. V trimming: 3 bases; J trimming: 2 bases; junction bases outside the gene matches: 13. Germline CDR1 and CDR2: MNHNS and SASEGT.

Turning to this clonotype: A read error may explain this, as a much larger clone is one base away. The rearrangement uses TRBV18 and TRBJ1-1; 11 bases align to TRBD1. Germline CDR1 KGHSH, CDR2 LQKENI. The CDR3 is 16 amino acids. The CDR3 loop reads CAGSPPGQGGWSEAFF. CDR3 in DNA: TGTGCCGGCTCACCCCCGGGACAGGGGGGCTGGTCTGAAGCTTTCTTT. Complete variable domain (other parts from reference TRBV18 and TRBJ1-1): NAGVMQNPRHLVRRRGQEARLRCSPMKGHSHVYWYRQLPEEGLKFMVYLQKENIIDESGMPKERFSAEFPKEGPSILRIQQVVRGDSAAYFCAGSPPGQGGWSEAFFGQGTRLTVV.

This clonotype has ten or more counts. This chain connects TRBV19 to TRBJ2-1; no definite D call. The CDR3 runs to 16 residues. The V gene lost 1 base and the J gene lost 7 bases, with 17 bases spanning the gap. Germline V gives CDR1 LNHDA, CDR2 SQIVND (reference sequence). In DNA form, the CDR3 reads TGTGCCAGTAGTATAGGTCCGGAGAGGTTGCGGAATGAGCAGTTCTTC. Its translation: CASSIGPERLRNEQFF.

Only a few counts were recorded for this clonotype. V and J are TRBV29-1 and TRBJ1-1; D is possibly TRBD1 (6 bases). Between the trimmed V and J ends, which lost 3 bases and 1 base, there was a span of 9 bases. This CDR3 contains 13 residues. Germline V gene lookup returns CDR1 SQVTM and CDR2 ANQGSEA. The CDR3, as DNA: TGCAGCGTTGAGAAGGGGGGGAACACTGAAGCTTTCTTT. Encoded protein: CSVEKGGNTEAFF.

This clonotype was recorded many times. DNA for the CDR3: TGTGCCAGCAGCCATGGGACAGCGGCCCTCTATGGCTACACCTTC. Protein product: CASSHGTAALYGYTF. This chain connects TRBV5-6 to TRBJ1-2; TRBD1 matches at 7 bases. This CDR3 is 15 amino acids long. Trimming cost V 4 bases and J 4 bases; bases outside gene matches: 10. Germline CDR1 and CDR2: SGHDT and YYEEEE.

Many counts were recorded for this clonotype. This chain joins TRBV7-8 and TRBJ2-2; maybe TRBD1 (6 bases). The germline V gene has CDR1 SGHVS and CDR2 FQNEAQ. V lost 0 bases, J lost 2 bases, and 19 bases lay in between. This CDR3 region has 19 residues. The CDR3 region has the DNA TGTGCCAGCAGCTTAGCGGGTTATCAGGGACAAAGAAACACCGGGGAGCTGTTTTTT. This encodes CASSLAGYQGQRNTGELFF.

This clonotype turned up a few times. The rearrangement joins TRBV29-1 to TRBJ1-4; D remains ambiguous. The germline V and J ends were trimmed by 4 bases and 7 bases, with 19 bases remaining between them. This CDR3 has 15 amino acids. CDR1 is SQVTM and CDR2 is ANQGSEA in the germline V gene. This CDR3 reads CSVGESYRSGEKLFF. The CDR3 DNA reads TGCAGCGTTGGAGAATCCTATAGGAGTGGTGAAAAACTGTTTTTT.

This clonotype showed up many times. The V gene is TRBV5-1, the J gene TRBJ2-3, with 9 bases that match TRBD1. The CDR3 sequence is 16 residues long. Germline V gene sequence: CDR1 SGHRS, CDR2 YFSETQ. J gave up 4 bases and V 0 bases, and 6 bases lay outside the gene matches. The CDR3 DNA reads as TGCGCCAGCAGCTTGGGTAGGGACAGGGCCGCAGATACGCAGTATTTT. Protein product: CASSLGRDRAADTQYF. Variable domain in full (rest from reference TRBV5-1 and TRBJ2-3): KAGVTQTPRYLIKTRGQQVTLSCSPISGHRSVSWYQQTPGQGLQFLFEYFSETQRNKGNFPGRFSGRQFSNSRSEMNVSTLELGDSALYLCASSLGRDRAADTQYFGPGTRLTVL.

This chain connects TRBV4-1 to TRBJ2-3; 7 bases map to TRBD1. V lost 4 bases to trimming and J lost 4 bases; unmatched junction nucleotides: 11. Germline V gives CDR1 MGHRA, CDR2 YSYEKL. The CDR3 loop spans 16 amino acids. The CDR3 sequence is CASSLTGTGESDTQYF. CDR3 bases: TGCGCCAGCAGCCTCACGGGAACAGGGGAATCAGATACGCAGTATTTT.

This clonotype was counted many times. This sequence joins TRBV7-8 and TRBJ1-5; no reliable D call. Germline assignment: CDR1 SGHVS and CDR2 FQNEAQ. Trimming left V 0 bases short and J 1 base short, with 10 bases between. The CDR3 extends over 16 amino acids. For the CDR3, the DNA is TGTGCCAGCAGCTTAGCAGGGCCCGGAAGCAATCAGCCCCAGCATTTT. This translates into CASSLAGPGSNQPQHF.

This clonotype turned up a few times. The chain employs TRBV9 and TRBJ1-2; 8 nucleotides align to TRBD1. Trimming cost V 3 bases and J 5 bases; bases outside gene matches: 3. Germline V gene lookup returns CDR1 SGDLS and CDR2 YYNGEE. CDR3 size: 13 residues. The CDR3 here is CASSARTGYGYTF. Written as DNA, the CDR3 is TGTGCCAGCAGCGCCCGGACAGGGTATGGCTACACCTTC.

This clonotype was counted a few times. The CDR3, as DNA: TGTGCCAGCAGCTTAATTCGGACTAGCGGGGGGCCTTCGACAACTGAGCAGTTCTTC. Its protein product is CASSLIRTSGGPSTTEQFF. This chain links TRBV7-9 with TRBJ2-1; 14 bases are shared with TRBD2. CDR1 is SEHNR and CDR2 is FQNEAQ in the germline V gene (reference sequence). Trimming cost V 2 bases and J 9 bases; bases outside gene matches: 15. This CDR3 spans 19 amino acids.

This clonotype was seen a few times. This chain joins TRBV4-2 and TRBJ2-5; TRBD2 might be the D (5 bases). Trimming stripped 5 bases from V and 5 bases from J, with 9 bases between. Germline CDR1 and CDR2: LGHNA and YNFKEQ. The CDR3 runs 12 residues. CDR3 loop: CASSGRDETQYF. The DNA for the CDR3 is TGTGCCAGCAGCGGCCGGGATGAGACCCAGTACTTC.